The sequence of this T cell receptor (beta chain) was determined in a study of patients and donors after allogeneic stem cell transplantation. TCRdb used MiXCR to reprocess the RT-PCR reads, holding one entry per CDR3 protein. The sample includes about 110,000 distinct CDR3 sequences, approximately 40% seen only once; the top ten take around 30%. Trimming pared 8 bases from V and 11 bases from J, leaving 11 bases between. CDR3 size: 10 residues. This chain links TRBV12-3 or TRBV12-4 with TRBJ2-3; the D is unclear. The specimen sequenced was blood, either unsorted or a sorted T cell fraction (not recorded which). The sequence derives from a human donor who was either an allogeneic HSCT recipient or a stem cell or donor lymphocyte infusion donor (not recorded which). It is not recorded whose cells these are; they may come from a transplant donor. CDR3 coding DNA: TGTGCCAGCGCCCTAGGTAGGCAGTATTTT. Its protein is CASALGRQYF.